The 30 T cell receptor beta chains reported below all come from one sample, sequenced in a study of tumor-infiltrating lymphocytes in oesophageal squamous cell carcinoma. TCRdb re-derived calls from the PCR reads in MiXCR, one entry per CDR3 protein. This sample has 20,000 to 30,000 distinct CDR3 sequences, with 38% found just once. Sequenced sample: esophageal tumor tissue. The receptors originated from a male donor with esophageal squamous cell carcinoma.

There are a few counts of this clonotype. The V call is TRBV5-4, the J call TRBJ1-5; 11 bases map to TRBD1. Germline V gene lookup returns CDR1 SGHNT and CDR2 YYREEE (reference sequence). J lost 5 bases, V lost 4 bases, and 2 bases had no gene match. This CDR3 spans 14 amino acids. CDR3 loop: CASSKGQGDQPQHF. The CDR3 region has the DNA TGTGCCAGCAGCAAGGGACAGGGGGATCAGCCCCAGCATTTT.

The V and J genes are TRBV12-3 or TRBV12-4 and TRBJ2-3; D perhaps matches TRBD2 (6 bases). The assigned J gene may be wrong: the sequence end matches TRBJ2-1 better. CDR3 length equals 13 residues. The CDR3, as DNA: TGTGCCAGCAGACGGACTACATACAATGAGCAGTTCTTC. Residues: CASRRTTYNEQFF.

This clonotype was seen many times. The chain recombines TRBV18 with TRBJ2-5, with 7 positions matching TRBD2. Per the germline V gene, CDR1 is KGHSH and CDR2 is LQKENI. Germline trimming cut 3 bases from V and 2 bases from J; bases unmatched to any gene: 3. The CDR3 has 14 residues. CDR3: CASSPPSGQETQYF. As DNA, the CDR3 is TGTGCCAGCTCACCCCCTAGCGGTCAAGAGACCCAGTACTTC.

This clonotype appeared once. This chain connects TRBV11-2 to TRBJ2-1, with D uncertain. The DNA end favors TRBJ2-5, so the J call may be wrong. The CDR3 is made up of 14 amino acids. Germline CDR1 is SGHAT and CDR2 is FQNNGV. The CDR3 DNA follows: TGTGCCAGCAGCTTCAATCGGCGCCAAGAGACCCAGTACTTC. Residues: CASSFNRRQETQYF.

This clonotype was seen a few times. A much larger clone differs from this one at a single base, so this may be a read error. The chain is built from TRBV6-1 and TRBJ2-3; TRBD2 might be the D (5 bases). The CDR3 runs 13 residues. Germline V CDR1 and CDR2: MNHNS, SASEGT. V was pared by 7 bases and J by 14 bases, with 22 bases between. CDR3 sequence: CASKTSNTGELYF. CDR3 sequence (DNA): TGTGCCAGCAAGACTTCGAACACCGGGGAGCTGTATTTT.

The rearrangement joins TRBV7-3 to TRBJ2-3, with 7 positions matching TRBD2. Germline CDR1 reads SGHTA; CDR2 reads FQGTGA. The CDR3 length is 17 residues. J lost 0 bases, V lost 0 bases, and 6 bases had no gene match. CDR3 sequence reads: CASSLTGTIRSTDTQYF. CDR3 DNA sequence: TGTGCCAGCAGCTTAACAGGGACTATCCGAAGCACAGATACGCAGTATTTT.

This clonotype was counted ten times or more. The rearrangement joins TRBV7-9 to TRBJ2-2; TRBD1 or TRBD2 may be the D gene (5 bases each). CDR3 length equals 15 residues. Trimming removed 4 bases from V and 6 bases from J, with 15 bases in between. Germline CDR1 reads SEHNR; CDR2 reads FQNEAQ (reference sequence). CDR3 residues: CASSSTGTRAGELFF. For the CDR3, the DNA is TGTGCCAGCAGCTCGACCGGGACCAGGGCCGGGGAGCTGTTTTTT.

This clonotype was counted many times. The chain uses TRBV5-6 and TRBJ1-5; D gene uncertain. The CDR3 contains 16 residues. Per germline, CDR1 SGHDT and CDR2 YYEEEE. V lost 0 bases, J lost 4 bases, and 14 bases lay in between. The CDR3 reads CASSLAGWQSNQPQHF. The CDR3 coding sequence is TGTGCCAGCAGCTTGGCCGGCTGGCAATCGAATCAGCCCCAGCATTTT. The full variable domain, with the rest looked up from reference TRBV5-6 and TRBJ1-5, is DAGVTQSPTHLIKTRGQQVTLRCSPKSGHDTVSWYQQALGQGPQFIFQYYEEEERQRGNFPDRFSGHQFPNYSSELNVNALLLGDSALYLCASSLAGWQSNQPQHFGDGTRLSIL.

This clonotype was observed many times. The chain joins TRBV27 to TRBJ2-7; D not certain. In germline, CDR1 is MNHEY, CDR2 SMNVEV (reference sequence). The length of the CDR3 is 14 residues. Trimming pared 5 bases from V and 3 bases from J, leaving 14 bases between. In DNA, the CDR3 is TGTGCCAGCAGTCCGCCATCGCGACTCTACGAGCAGTACTTC. Protein product: CASSPPSRLYEQYF.

Turning to this clonotype: Likely a read error: the CDR3 ends without its conserved phenylalanine or tryptophan. No DNA is shown, since the ends of the CDR3 on it are uncertain; the CDR3 is the one TCRdb lists. The chain combines TRBV11-2 with TRBJ2-5; the D call in the table, TRBD1, was not verified against the DNA. Germline V lookup: CDR1 SGHAT, CDR2 FQNNGV. With termini counted, the CDR3 has 16 amino acids. CDR3 protein: CASSLGTEIHPPTSAP.

V usage is TRBV11-2 and J usage is TRBJ2-4; TRBD1 is a possible D gene (6 bases). CDR3 size: 16 residues. V lost 3 bases and J 0 bases, leaving 12 bases between the germline ends. The germline V gene encodes CDR1 SGHAT and CDR2 FQNNGV. The CDR3 region is CASSLSQGLAKNIQYF. The CDR3 DNA follows: TGTGCCAGCAGCTTGTCTCAGGGGCTAGCCAAAAACATTCAGTACTTC.

The chain employs TRBV7-4 and TRBJ2-7, with 9 nucleotides matching TRBD1. The end of the DNA is better explained by TRBJ1-2, so the J call may be wrong. Germline CDR1 and CDR2: SGHVT and SQSDAQ. This CDR3 comprises 17 residues. Here the CDR3 reads CASSPPWEGQGHYGYTF. Here the CDR3 DNA reads TGTGCCAGCAGCCCGCCCTGGGAGGGACAGGGCCATTATGGCTACACCTTC.

This chain uses TRBV7-4 with TRBJ1-5; D call uncertain. Looked up from germline, CDR1 is SGHVT and CDR2 is SQSDAQ. With 8 bases removed from V and 1 base from J, the gap between germline ends came to 9 bases. The CDR3 has 13 amino acids. CDR3 sequence: CASSEMSNQPQHF. The CDR3 region has the DNA TGTGCCAGCTCGGAGATGAGCAATCAGCCCCAGCATTTT.

This clonotype is a singleton in its sample. The rearrangement joins TRBV7-3 to TRBJ2-1, with 9 nucleotides matching TRBD2. The J call may be faulty, since TRBJ2-5 better matches the DNA end. Germline values: CDR1 SGHTA, CDR2 FQGTGA. This CDR3 has 15 amino acids. In DNA, the CDR3 is TGTGCCAGCAGCTTCGGCGGGGGGGCCGGAGAGACCCAGTACTTC. It specifies CASSFGGGAGETQYF.

With regard to this clonotype: A much larger clone differs by one base, so this may be a read error. The chain uses TRBV5-6 and TRBJ2-1; D may be TRBD2 (5 bases). The J call is doubtful: the DNA matches TRBJ2-7 better. CDR3 size: 14 residues. Germline V gene lookup returns CDR1 SGHDT and CDR2 YYEEEE. The CDR3 region has the DNA TGTGCCAGCAGTATGTTGGCAGACTACAATGAGCAGTACTTC. It encodes CASSMLADYNEQYF.

The chain has TRBV5-1 and TRBJ2-3; tentatively, D is TRBD1 (5 bases). Germline CDR1 SGHRS, CDR2 YFSETQ. The V end lost 0 bases, the J end lost 4 bases, and 9 bases lay between the germline ends. CDR3 length equals 14 residues. As DNA, the CDR3 is TGCGCCAGCAGCTTGGTCGACAGAGCAGATACGCAGTATTTT. Residues: CASSLVDRADTQYF.

J is TRBJ1-4 and V is TRBV7-6, with D uncertain. V was clipped by 1 base and J by 11 bases, with 17 bases between them. CDR3 length: 15 residues. The germline CDR1 and CDR2 sequences are SGHVS and FNYEAQ. The CDR3 is CASSLGERTGEKLFF. DNA for the CDR3: TGTGCCAGCAGCTTAGGGGAACGGACGGGTGAGAAACTGTTTTTT.

A single count supports this clonotype. Being one base from a much bigger clone, this may be a read error. The V gene is TRBV7-2, the J gene TRBJ2-5, with D perhaps TRBD2 (6 bases). The J call may be faulty, since TRBJ2-1 better matches the DNA end. Germline lookup yields CDR1 SGHTA and CDR2 FQGNSA. The length of the CDR3 is 14 residues. DNA for the CDR3: TGTGCCAGCAGCTTAATGGGGGGACCCTACGAGCAGTTCTTC. Its translation is CASSLMGGPYEQFF.

V usage is TRBV7-6 and J usage is TRBJ2-3; D may correspond to TRBD1 or TRBD2 (5 bases each). The J call may be mistaken, given a closer DNA end match to TRBJ2-5. Germline V gene sequence: CDR1 SGHVS, CDR2 FNYEAQ. CDR3 length: 14 amino acids. The CDR3 region is CASSLSGTLETQYF. As DNA, the CDR3 is TGTGCCAGCAGCTTGTCCGGGACGTTAGAGACCCAGTACTTC.

Turning to this clonotype: A read error may explain this, as a much larger clone is one base away. The chain couples TRBV7-2 to TRBJ2-3; TRBD1 aligns across 7 bases. The DNA end is a closer match to TRBJ2-7, so the J assignment may be wrong. Germline V lookup: CDR1 SGHTA, CDR2 FQGNSA. This CDR3 spans 13 amino acids. The CDR3 region is CASSWGQTNEQYF. Here the CDR3 DNA reads TGTGCCAGCAGCTGGGGACAGACAAATGAGCAGTACTTC.

Note on this clonotype: A clone one base away is much larger, so this may be a read error. V and J are TRBV14 and TRBJ2-5, with 7 bases that match TRBD2. From germline, CDR1 is SGHDN and CDR2 FVKESK. V shed 2 bases, J shed 11 bases, and the junction held 11 bases outside the gene matches. CDR3 size: 14 residues. This CDR3 is CASSQTRVGGEQYF. Here the CDR3 DNA reads TGTGCCAGCAGCCAAACCCGGGTTGGGGGGGAGCAGTACTTC.

J is TRBJ2-3 and V is TRBV6-8; 11 bases agree with TRBD2. The CDR3 spans 17 residues. V trimming: 4 bases; J trimming: 2 bases; junction bases outside the gene matches: 8. CDR1 and CDR2 (germline): MNHGY, SAAAGT. CDR3 DNA sequence: TGTGCCAGCAGTTCTACTAGCGGGAGCAGGAACACAGATACGCAGTATTTT. This codes for CASSSTSGSRNTDTQYF.

This clonotype showed up just a few times. A read error may explain this, as a much larger clone is one base away. The rearrangement uses TRBV19 and TRBJ2-1; D call uncertain. The DNA end favors TRBJ2-7, so the J call may be wrong. The CDR3 runs 15 residues. Germline V gives CDR1 LNHDA, CDR2 SQIVND (reference sequence). This CDR3 reads CASSIDSSSYNEQYF. CDR3 DNA: TGTGCCAGTAGTATAGACAGTAGCTCCTACAATGAGCAGTACTTC.

As concerns this clonotype: A clone one base away is much larger, so this may be a read error. The gene calls are TRBV27 and TRBJ2-5; the match to TRBD1 covers 10 bases. Germline-derived CDR1 and CDR2 are MNHEY and SMNVEV (reference sequence). The CDR3 totals 14 residues. V trimming: 6 bases; J trimming: 11 bases; junction bases outside the gene matches: 12. CDR3 region: CASRSGTGVNEQYF. The CDR3 DNA is TGTGCCAGCAGAAGTGGGACAGGGGTGAATGAGCAGTACTTC.

CDR3 loop: CASSLIAGDTTYEQYF. The CDR3 bases are TGTGCCAGCAGCTTAATCGCGGGAGACACAACCTACGAGCAGTACTTC. This chain joins TRBV7-2 and TRBJ2-7; TRBD2 aligns across 7 bases. CDR3 length: 16 amino acids. Trimming at V came to 2 bases and at J to 2 bases, leaving 9 bases not matched to a gene. Germline loops: CDR1 SGHTA, CDR2 FQGNSA.

This clonotype was seen a few times. The chain employs TRBV7-2 and TRBJ2-7, with 12 bases that match TRBD2. The CDR3 runs 14 residues. Germline CDR1 SGHTA, CDR2 FQGNSA. Trimming at V came to 5 bases and at J to 6 bases, leaving 5 bases not matched to a gene. The CDR3: CASSLLAGGGEQYF. CDR3 nucleotides: TGTGCCAGCAGCCTACTAGCGGGAGGCGGCGAGCAGTACTTC.

Concerning this clonotype: Germline is not matched at one junction end, which may reflect a read error. The chain combines TRBV7-6 with TRBJ2-5; D unclear. The CDR3 contains 14 residues. From germline, CDR1 is SGHVS and CDR2 FNYEAQ. The CDR3 DNA sequence: TGTGCTAGCAGCTTTTCGCCCGGGCAAGAGACCCAGTACTTC. Its translation: CASSFSPGQETQYF.

V and J are TRBV15 and TRBJ2-7, with D uncertain. The J call is uncertain, as TRBJ1-2 better fits the DNA end. CDR3 size: 14 residues. Germline V gene sequence: CDR1 LNHNV, CDR2 YYDKDF (reference sequence). The CDR3 DNA is TGTGCCACCAGCAGATCAGTCGAAGTCGGGGGCTACACCTTC. Protein: CATSRSVEVGGYTF.

This clonotype has at least ten counts. V and J are TRBV19 and TRBJ2-3; 9 bases fit TRBD2. J gave up 0 bases and V 0 bases, and 7 bases lay outside the gene matches. The CDR3 sequence is 18 residues long. CDR1 LNHDA and CDR2 SQIVND come from the germline V gene (reference sequence). The CDR3 region is CASSIDHGLASSTDTQYF. The CDR3 coding sequence is TGTGCCAGTAGTATAGACCACGGACTAGCGTCTAGCACAGATACGCAGTATTTT.

CDR3 amino acids: CASKTRGGNQPQHF. The CDR3 DNA follows: TGTGCCAGCAAGACCAGGGGTGGCAATCAGCCCCAGCATTTT. The V gene is TRBV12-3 or TRBV12-4, the J gene TRBJ1-5, with D maybe TRBD1 (6 bases). The CDR3 extends over 14 amino acids. Trimming cost V 7 bases and J 2 bases, with 12 bases left between them.